This T cell receptor beta chain derives from a study of blood T cell repertoires in COVID-19. In the study overall: The cDNA or gDNA used as material had been derived from T cells, B-cell-depleted T cells, or PBMCs.

Germline V gene data show CDR1 as SNHLY and CDR2 as FYNNEI. Trimming left V 4 bases short and J 5 bases short, with 6 bases between. This CDR3 contains 13 residues. Per the authors' pipeline: Amplification with reference gene primers provided the estimates of nucleated cell counts. Clones were sequenced by immunoSEQ multiplex PCR, and TCRdb holds only the in-frame ones, with some missing. Clonal size and the V and J genes are those of that table, whereas D and trimming came from the DNA. The data hold 100,000 to 150,000 clones, with approximately 85% observed a single time. The receptor was isolated from a human donor in a cohort sampled during active COVID-19. The material sequenced was peripheral blood. J is TRBJ1-6 and V is TRBV2; D is undetermined. CDR3 nucleotides: TGTGCCAGCAGTGGGCCGAATAATTCACCCCTCCACTTT. Residues: CASSGPNNSPLHF.